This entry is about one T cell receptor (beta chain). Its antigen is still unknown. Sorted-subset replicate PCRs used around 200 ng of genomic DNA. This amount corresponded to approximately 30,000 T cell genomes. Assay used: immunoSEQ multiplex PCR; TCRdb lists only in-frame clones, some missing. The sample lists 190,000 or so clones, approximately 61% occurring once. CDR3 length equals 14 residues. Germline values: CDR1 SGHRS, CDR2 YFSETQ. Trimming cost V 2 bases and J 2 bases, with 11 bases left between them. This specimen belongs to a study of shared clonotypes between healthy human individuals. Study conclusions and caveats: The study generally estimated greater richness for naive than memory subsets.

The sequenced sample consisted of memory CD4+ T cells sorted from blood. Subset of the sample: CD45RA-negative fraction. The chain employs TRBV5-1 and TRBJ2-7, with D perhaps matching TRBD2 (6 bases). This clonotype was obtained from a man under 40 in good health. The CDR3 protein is CASSFNPGAYEQYF. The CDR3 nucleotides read TGCGCCAGCAGCTTTAATCCGGGGGCCTACGAGCAGTACTTC.